The 28 T cell receptor beta chains given below trace back to one sample, sequenced in a study of T cell responses to AZD1222 COVID-19 vaccine. Some clones are missing from TCRdb's copy, which holds only in-frame ones; the method was immunoSEQ multiplex PCR. The table lists 150,000 to 200,000 clones, about 91% of them singletons. This sample comprised peripheral blood, obtained 28 days after the second AZD1222 dose. All receptors come from an adult who received the AZD1222 COVID-19 vaccine.

This chain uses TRBV6-5 with TRBJ1-2, with TRBD1 matching 10 bases. This CDR3 spans 15 amino acids. J was trimmed by 5 bases and V by 0 bases; bases with no gene match: 3. Germline CDR1 MNHEY, CDR2 SVGAGI. The CDR3 here is CASSYSTGQGYGYTF. The CDR3 DNA is TGTGCCAGCAGTTACTCGACGGGACAGGGGTATGGCTACACCTTC.

The chain employs TRBV19 and TRBJ1-1; D is possibly TRBD1 (5 bases). Looked up from germline, CDR1 is LNHDA and CDR2 is SQIVND (reference sequence). Trimming took off 7 bases at V and 5 bases at J, with 17 bases between the two ends. The CDR3 covers 14 residues. Written as DNA, the CDR3 is TGTGCCAGTACCCCCCGGGGGGTCAATACTGAAGCTTTCTTT. This encodes CASTPRGVNTEAFF.

The chain uses TRBV19 and TRBJ1-5, with a tentative D call TRBD1 (5 bases). From germline, CDR1 is LNHDA and CDR2 SQIVND (reference sequence). This CDR3 has 16 residues. V was pared by 4 bases and J by 0 bases, with 13 bases between. The CDR3 DNA is TGTGCCAGTAGTAACTACAGGCGGGATAGCAATCAGCCCCAGCATTTT. This codes for CASSNYRRDSNQPQHF. Full variable domain (remainder filled in from reference TRBV19 and TRBJ1-5): DGGITQSPKYLFRKEGQNVTLSCEQNLNHDAMYWYRQDPGQGLRLIYYSQIVNDFQKGDIAEGYSVSREKKESFPLTVTSAQKNPTAFYLCASSNYRRDSNQPQHFGDGTRLSIL.

This sequence joins TRBV7-2 and TRBJ2-7; D perhaps matches TRBD1 (6 bases). V lost 1 base, J lost 3 bases, and 7 bases lay in between. CDR3 length: 13 amino acids. The V gene's germline CDR1 is SGHTA and CDR2 FQGNSA. The CDR3 spells CASSLVRGYEQYF. CDR3 DNA: TGTGCCAGCAGCTTAGTCAGGGGCTACGAGCAGTACTTC. The complete variable domain, with remaining parts taken from reference TRBV7-2 and TRBJ2-7, reads GAGVSQSPSNKVTEKGKDVELRCDPISGHTALYWYRQSLGQGLEFLIYFQGNSAPDKSGLPSDRFSAERTGGSVSTLTIQRTQQEDSAVYLCASSLVRGYEQYFGPGTRLTVT.

The chain has TRBV3-1 (or the pseudogene TRBV3-2) and TRBJ1-2; D unresolved. Germline CDR1 LGHDT, CDR2 YNNKEL (reference sequence). This CDR3 region has 16 residues. Trimming shortened V by 0 bases and J by 2 bases, and 13 bases separated the two germline ends. This chain's CDR3 is CASSQDTRVQNYGYTF. CDR3 coding DNA: TGTGCCAGCAGCCAAGATACCCGCGTCCAAAACTATGGCTACACCTTC.

This chain connects TRBV12-5 to TRBJ1-4; no clear D. V was clipped by 3 bases and J by 8 bases, with 4 bases between them. Per germline, CDR1 LGHNT and CDR2 FRNRAP. This CDR3 spans 11 amino acids. The CDR3: CASGFQEKLFF. In nucleotides, the CDR3 is TGTGCTAGTGGTTTCCAAGAAAAACTGTTTTTT.

This rearrangement joins TRBV4-2 to TRBJ2-1, with TRBD2 matching over 9 bases. The junction had 9 bases not matched to a gene; V was cut back by 1 base and J by 5 bases. Germline V gene lookup returns CDR1 LGHNA and CDR2 YNFKEQ. The CDR3 is 17 residues long. The CDR3 sequence is CASSQATVLAGNNEQFF. The CDR3 region has the DNA TGTGCCAGCAGCCAAGCGACCGTGCTAGCGGGAAACAATGAGCAGTTCTTC.

This chain links TRBV7-2 with TRBJ1-2; D is uncertain. The CDR3 has 15 residues. In germline, CDR1 is SGHTA, CDR2 FQGNSA. V was cut by 1 base and J by 0 bases, with 9 bases left in between. CDR3 sequence: CASSLGSFANYGYTF. The CDR3 DNA reads as TGTGCCAGCAGCTTAGGTTCGTTTGCTAACTATGGCTACACCTTC.

This rearrangement joins TRBV6-4 to TRBJ2-7; 11 bases fit TRBD2. Trimming took 4 bases from V and 3 from J; bases not matched to a gene: 5. CDR1 MRHNA and CDR2 SNTAGT come from the germline V gene. CDR3 length: 15 residues. The CDR3 loop is CASSVLAGEGYEQYF. The CDR3 DNA is TGTGCCAGCAGTGTACTAGCGGGAGAAGGCTACGAGCAGTACTTC.

This clone showed up just once. This CDR3 reads CASSQDTSRPWAFF. The DNA for the CDR3 is TGCGCCAGCAGCCAAGATACATCCCGGCCGTGGGCTTTCTTT. The chain has TRBV4-1 and TRBJ1-1; unclear D gene. V dropped 0 bases and J dropped 11 bases, with 16 bases sitting between them. The CDR3 is 14 amino acids. Germline CDR1 reads MGHRA; CDR2 reads YSYEKL.

The rearrangement links TRBV30 to TRBJ1-2; possibly TRBD1 for D (5 bases). V shed 0 bases and J shed 7 bases, with 12 bases lying between them. The CDR3 is 13 amino acids. Germline V gene sequence: CDR1 GTSNPN, CDR2 SVGIG (reference sequence). CDR3 region: CAWSVSQGGGYTF. In nucleotides, the CDR3 is TGTGCCTGGAGTGTATCCCAGGGAGGTGGCTACACCTTC.

V gene TRBV7-2 combines with J gene TRBJ1-6, with D perhaps matching TRBD1 (5 bases). CDR1 is SGHTA and CDR2 is FQGNSA in the germline V gene. The CDR3 has 17 amino acids. The ends were cut back, 6 bases at V and 9 bases at J, with 24 bases in the middle. In nucleotides, the CDR3 is TGTGCCAGCAGTACCCTGGCGGGACTTATAATGGGTTCACCCCTCCACTTT. Its protein product is CASSTLAGLIMGSPLHF.

This chain links TRBV9 with TRBJ2-1; 7 bases match TRBD2. With 0 bases clipped from V and 0 bases from J, the junction kept 3 bases outside the gene matches. The V gene's germline CDR1 is SGDLS and CDR2 YYNGEE. CDR3 length: 16 amino acids. The CDR3: CASSVASGTSYNEQFF. CDR3 sequence (DNA): TGTGCCAGCAGCGTAGCCAGCGGGACCTCCTACAATGAGCAGTTCTTC.

The chain recombines TRBV29-1 with TRBJ1-2, with D perhaps TRBD1 (6 bases). Between the trimmed V and J ends, which lost 0 bases and 4 bases, there was a span of 6 bases. CDR1 is SQVTM, CDR2 ANQGSEA, per germline. CDR3 size: 12 residues. CDR3 region: CSVEEGGYGYTF. The CDR3 DNA follows: TGCAGCGTTGAAGAAGGGGGCTATGGCTACACCTTC. The variable domain in full, with the rest retrieved from reference TRBV29-1 and TRBJ1-2, is SAVISQKPSRDICQRGTSLTIQCQVDSQVTMMFWYRQQPGQSLTLIATANQGSEATYESGFVIDKFPISRPNLTFSTLTVSNMSPEDSSIYLCSVEEGGYGYTFGSGTRLTVV.

The CDR3 spells CASSVGQGPGVFEYF. In nucleotides, the CDR3 is TGTGCCAGCAGCGTAGGTCAGGGGCCCGGCGTATTTGAGTATTTT. The genes are TRBV9 and TRBJ2-3; D may be TRBD1 (6 bases). The CDR3 spans 15 residues. V lost 0 bases and J 13 bases, leaving 21 bases between the germline ends. Germline-derived CDR1 and CDR2 are SGDLS and YYNGEE.

This sequence joins TRBV30 and TRBJ1-5; tentative D call: TRBD1 (6 bases). V was pared by 0 bases and J by 0 bases, with 12 bases between. Per the germline V gene, CDR1 is GTSNPN and CDR2 is SVGIG (reference sequence). The length of the CDR3 is 16 residues. For the CDR3, the DNA is TGTGCCTGGAGTGTACAGGGCCAATATAGCAATCAGCCCCAGCATTTT. Its translation: CAWSVQGQYSNQPQHF.

CDR3 coding DNA: TGCGCCAGCAGCTTGGCGATGACAGGGGCTAACTATGGCTACACCTTC. Protein: CASSLAMTGANYGYTF. This chain connects TRBV5-1 to TRBJ1-2; 8 bases match TRBD1. In germline, CDR1 is SGHRS, CDR2 YFSETQ. The V and J ends lost 0 bases and 0 bases, in that order; junction bases with no gene match: 4. CDR3 length equals 16 residues.

The gene calls are TRBV5-1 and TRBJ2-2; D is possibly TRBD2 (6 bases). CDR3 length equals 13 residues. V was trimmed by 0 bases and J by 6 bases, leaving 6 bases between them. Germline CDR1 is SGHRS and CDR2 is YFSETQ. CDR3 protein: CASSLGEAGELFF. The CDR3 DNA follows: TGCGCCAGCAGCTTGGGGGAGGCCGGGGAGCTGTTTTTT.

The gene calls are TRBV19 and TRBJ1-6, with a weak D call TRBD1 (6 bases). This CDR3 has 13 residues. The germline CDR1 and CDR2 sequences are LNHDA and SQIVND (reference sequence). With 1 base removed from V and 10 bases from J, the gap between germline ends came to 8 bases. The CDR3 spells CASSIGRGSPLHF. In DNA form, the CDR3 reads TGTGCCAGTAGTATAGGGAGGGGGTCACCCCTCCACTTT.

This rearrangement joins TRBV5-1 to TRBJ1-1, with TRBD1 as a possible D gene (5 bases). The CDR3 extends over 15 amino acids. V lost 1 base and J lost 0, with 10 bases in between. Germline V CDR1 and CDR2: SGHRS, YFSETQ. CDR3 bases: TGCGCCAGCAGCTTGATCGGGGGGTTGAACACTGAAGCTTTCTTT. Amino acids: CASSLIGGLNTEAFF.

Only one count was recorded for this clone. This sequence joins TRBV6-4 and TRBJ2-3; tentative D call: TRBD1 (6 bases). Trimming left V 5 bases short and J 1 base short, with 16 bases between. CDR3 size: 16 residues. From germline, CDR1 is MRHNA and CDR2 SNTAGT. For the CDR3, the DNA is TGTGCCAGCAGTAATTGGACAGTCGTGGGCACAGATACGCAGTATTTT. It codes for CASSNWTVVGTDTQYF.

The CDR3 DNA is TGTGCCAGCAGCTGGACAGGGATCTACGAGCAGTACTTC. This codes for CASSWTGIYEQYF. The chain carries TRBV11-1 and TRBJ2-7, with 8 nucleotides matching TRBD1. Germline V lookup: CDR1 SGHAT, CDR2 FQDESV (reference sequence). Germline trimming cut 4 bases from V and 3 bases from J; bases unmatched to any gene: 2. This CDR3 is built from 13 residues.

This clone was seen once. J is TRBJ2-3 and V is TRBV18, with D uncertain. Germline CDR1 is KGHSH and CDR2 is LQKENI. V gave up 2 bases and J gave up 3 bases, with 12 bases separating them. The CDR3 loop spans 15 amino acids. The CDR3 DNA follows: TGTGCCAGCTCACCAACCGTGGGTGGAACAGATACGCAGTATTTT. It codes for CASSPTVGGTDTQYF.

The chain is built from TRBV5-4 and TRBJ1-2; weak D call: TRBD1 (6 bases). The CDR3 is 16 amino acids. The germline V and J ends were trimmed by 1 base and 0 bases, with 13 bases remaining between them. Germline values: CDR1 SGHNT, CDR2 YYREEE (reference sequence). CDR3 nucleotide sequence: TGTGCCAGCAGCTTGCGGGGGGCGACAGCTAACTATGGCTACACCTTC. This sequence encodes CASSLRGATANYGYTF.

The gene calls are TRBV19 and TRBJ1-1; D may be TRBD1 (5 bases). Trimming pared 1 base from V and 4 bases from J, leaving 10 bases between. The CDR3 is made up of 14 amino acids. Germline values: CDR1 LNHDA, CDR2 SQIVND (reference sequence). CDR3 region: CASSIVGGGTEAFF. The CDR3 DNA reads TGTGCCAGTAGTATAGTTGGGGGGGGCACTGAAGCTTTCTTT.

The genes are TRBV24-1 and TRBJ2-2, with D uncertain. The V end was cut by 3 bases, the J end by 7 bases, with 11 bases between. Per the germline V gene, CDR1 is KGHDR and CDR2 is SFDVKD. This CDR3 comprises 14 residues. The CDR3 DNA reads as TGTGCCACCAGTGATGAGAGGTGGGACGGGGAGCTGTTTTTT. Translated: CATSDERWDGELFF.

As DNA, the CDR3 is TGTGCCAGCAGCCCCGGAGTGCGGGGGGGCGTCGATGAGCAGTTCTTC. This encodes CASSPGVRGGVDEQFF. This chain uses TRBV3-1 (or the pseudogene TRBV3-2) with TRBJ2-1, with 9 bases aligning to TRBD2. CDR1 and CDR2 from the germline V gene are LGHDT and YNNKEL (reference sequence). V lost 4 bases to trimming and J lost 8 bases; unmatched junction nucleotides: 12. The CDR3 consists of 16 residues.

The chain has TRBV18 and TRBJ1-1; the D gene is possibly TRBD1 (6 bases). The CDR3 is made up of 16 amino acids. Germline-derived CDR1 and CDR2 are KGHSH and LQKENI. V lost 3 bases to trimming and J lost 1 base, with 15 bases between them. The DNA for the CDR3 is TGTGCCAGCTCACCCCGACAGGTCGGGACGAACACTGAAGCTTTCTTT. This translates into CASSPRQVGTNTEAFF.